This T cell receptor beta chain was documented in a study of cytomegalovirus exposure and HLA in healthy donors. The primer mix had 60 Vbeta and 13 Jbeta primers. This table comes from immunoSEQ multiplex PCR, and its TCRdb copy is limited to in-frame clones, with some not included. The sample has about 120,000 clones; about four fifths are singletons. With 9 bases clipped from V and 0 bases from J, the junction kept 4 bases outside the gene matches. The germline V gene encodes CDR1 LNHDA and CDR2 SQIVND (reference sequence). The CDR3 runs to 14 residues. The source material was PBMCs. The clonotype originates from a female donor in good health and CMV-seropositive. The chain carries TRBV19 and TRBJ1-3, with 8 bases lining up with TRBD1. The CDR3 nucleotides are TGTGCCAGCGGGACAGGAGTCTCTGGAAACACCATATATTTT. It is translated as CASGTGVSGNTIYF.